A selection of T cell receptor beta chains follows, all from one sample in a study of blood T cell repertoires in COVID-19. Some clones are missing from TCRdb's copy, which holds only in-frame ones; the method was immunoSEQ multiplex PCR. This table has fewer than 250,000 clones, roughly four fifths appearing once. The specimen was peripheral blood. Receptors were obtained from a woman aged 45-65 years with acute or convalescent COVID-19. Each CDR3 is given with its conserved first and last residue. A D gene is named only where the DNA matches it firmly. Clone size is shown for a subset of rows, as once, few, many or a class of expanded clone.

j_gene | v_gene | d_gene | abundance | CDR3nt | CDR3aa
TRBJ1-1 | TRBV28 | TRBD1 | . | TGTGCCGTCCGCCGGGACAGGGACACTGAAGCTTTCTTT | CAVRRDRDTEAFF
TRBJ1-2 | TRBV27 | TRBD1 | . | TGTGCCAGCAGTACCTCGGGACAGGGTAACTATGGCTACACCTTC | CASSTSGQGNYGYTF
TRBJ2-3 | TRBV6-5 | TRBD1 | once | TGTGCCAGTATCGAGGGGGCTGGCACAGATACGCAGTATTTT | CASIEGAGTDTQYF
TRBJ1-1 | TRBV6-1 | TRBD1 | . | TGTGCCAGCAGTGAGACAGGGGATACTGAAGCTTTCTTT | CASSETGDTEAFF
TRBJ1-5 | TRBV5-4 | TRBD1 | . | TGTGCCAGCAGTAAACAGGGGAAAGATGGCAATCAGCCCCAGCATTTT | CASSKQGKDGNQPQHF
TRBJ1-5 | TRBV6-2/TRBV6-3 | . | . | TGTGCCAGCAGTCTACGGGGGGTGGATCAGCCCCAGCATTTT | CASSLRGVDQPQHF
TRBJ2-2 | TRBV7-7 | . | . | TGTGCCAGCAGCCCCCGGTCAGGGAACACCGGGGAGCTGTTTTTT | CASSPRSGNTGELFF
TRBJ2-7 | TRBV24-1 | . | . | TGTGCCACCAGTGATGGTCAACAGGGAGCTCGCGAGCAGTACTTC | CATSDGQQGAREQYF
TRBJ1-2 | TRBV12-3/TRBV12-4 | . | . | TGTGCCAGCAGTCTATCAGGGGATCATGGCTACACCTTC | CASSLSGDHGYTF
TRBJ1-2 | TRBV9 | . | . | TGTGCCAGCAGCGTAAGGCCAACGGAGGGCTACACCTTC | CASSVRPTEGYTF
TRBJ1-1 | TRBV7-9 | . | . | TGTGCCAGCAGCTGGGCTGACACTGAAGCTTTCTTT | CASSWADTEAFF
TRBJ2-7 | TRBV7-8 | TRBD1 | . | TGTGCCAGCAGCTCCACGGGACAGTCCTACGAGCAGTACTTC | CASSSTGQSYEQYF
TRBJ2-7 | TRBV6-1 | . | few | TGTGCCAGCAGTGAAGAAGACACAACCTCCTACGAGCAGTACTTC | CASSEEDTTSYEQYF
TRBJ1-2 | TRBV3-1/TRBV3-2 | TRBD1 | once | TGTGCCAGCAGCCAGATGACAGGGGCCTATGGCTACACCTTC | CASSQMTGAYGYTF
TRBJ2-4 | TRBV9 | TRBD1 | . | TGTGCCAGCAGCGCCGGGACAGGTCTAGCCAAAAACATTCAGTACTTC | CASSAGTGLAKNIQYF
TRBJ1-5 | TRBV10-3 | TRBD1 | . | TGTGCCATCAACTCTGACAGGGGCAATCAGCCCCAGCATTTT | CAINSDRGNQPQHF
TRBJ2-1 | TRBV27 | TRBD1 | . | TGTGCCAGCAGTCAGGGGGCCTACAATGAGCAGTTCTTC | CASSQGAYNEQFF
TRBJ2-7 | TRBV6-1 | . | . | TGTGCCAGCAGTGAATTTGGGGGGTACGAGCAGTACTTC | CASSEFGGYEQYF
TRBJ1-2 | TRBV11-3 | . | . | TGTGCCAGCAGTTCAGATAAAGCGAGTTATGGCTACACCTTC | CASSSDKASYGYTF
TRBJ2-2 | TRBV30 | . | . | TGTGCCTGCCGAGACTGGATTGCCACCGGGGAGCTGTTTTTT | CACRDWIATGELFF
TRBJ2-2 | TRBV30 | TRBD2 | . | TGTGCCTGGAGTTACCTAGCGGGAGGGTGGGAGACCGGGGAGCTGTTTTTT | CAWSYLAGGWETGELFF
TRBJ2-2 | TRBV19 | TRBD1 | . | TGTGCCAGTAGTCCTGACAGGGGGACCGGGGAGCTGTTTTTT | CASSPDRGTGELFF
TRBJ2-3 | TRBV9 | TRBD2 | . | TGTGCCAGCAGCGCCTCGGGGCGGGGGACGTACACAGATACGCAGTATTTT | CASSASGRGTYTDTQYF
TRBJ2-7 | TRBV28 | TRBD2 | . | TGTGCCAGCAGTTTATGGGGACTAGCGGACAAATCCTACGAGCAGTACTTC | CASSLWGLADKSYEQYF
TRBJ2-7 | TRBV9 | TRBD1 | . | TGTGCCAGCAGCGGGAACAACCGGGACAGGGTCTACGAGCAGTACTTC | CASSGNNRDRVYEQYF
TRBJ1-6 | TRBV27 | TRBD1 | . | TGTGCCAGCCTCCCTAACGGGGGGGGACAGGGGCCTAATTCACCCCTCCACTTT | CASLPNGGGQGPNSPLHF
TRBJ2-7 | TRBV11-3 | TRBD1 | . | TGTGCCAGCAGTTTGGGACAGGGGTTATACGAGCAGTACTTC | CASSLGQGLYEQYF
TRBJ1-6 | TRBV28 | . | . | TGTGCCAGCAGTCCGGGAGAGAGCTCCTATAATTCACCCCTCCACTTT | CASSPGESSYNSPLHF
TRBJ2-3 | TRBV5-1 | . | . | TGCGCCAGCAGTTTGGAGGAGGCAGATACGCAGTATTTT | CASSLEEADTQYF
TRBJ2-3 | TRBV18 | . | few | TGTGCCAGCTCACCCTCCTTAGATACGCAGTATTTT | CASSPSLDTQYF
TRBJ1-4 | TRBV21-1 | . | . | TGTGCCAGCGGACTATACGGGGCTAATGAAAAACTGTTTTTT | CASGLYGANEKLFF
TRBJ2-3 | TRBV24-1 | TRBD1 | . | TGTGCCACCAGTGATCCCACAGGGGATAGCACAGATACGCAGTATTTT | CATSDPTGDSTDTQYF
TRBJ2-7 | TRBV9 | . | . | TGTGCCAGCAGCGGTAAGGGAGCGGCCGAGCAGTACTTC | CASSGKGAAEQYF
TRBJ1-2 | TRBV20-1 | . | . | TGCAGTCCGGGAGCCGGGGGCTACACCTTC | CSPGAGGYTF
TRBJ2-3 | TRBV5-5 | . | . | TGTGCCAGCAGCTTGGGTGGGGGGTCAGATACGCAGTATTTT | CASSLGGGSDTQYF
TRBJ2-2 | TRBV7-3 | TRBD1 | once | TGTGCCAGCAGCTTAAGTGTCCCAGGGGGTAACACCGGGGAGCTGTTTTTT | CASSLSVPGGNTGELFF
TRBJ2-5 | TRBV7-3 | . | . | TGTGCCAGCAGCTTAATGGGGGAAGGGGGAGAGACCCAGTACTTC | CASSLMGEGGETQYF
TRBJ1-1 | TRBV2 | . | . | TGTGCCAGCAGTGGCAGAGGAAACACTGAAGCTTTCTTT | CASSGRGNTEAFF
TRBJ1-4 | TRBV11-3 | . | . | TGTGCCAGCAGATCGGGGATCAATAATGAAAAACTGTTTTTT | CASRSGINNEKLFF
TRBJ2-7 | TRBV28 | TRBD2 | . | TGTGCCAGCAGTTTAGTAGCGGGCTCCTACGAGCAGTACTTC | CASSLVAGSYEQYF